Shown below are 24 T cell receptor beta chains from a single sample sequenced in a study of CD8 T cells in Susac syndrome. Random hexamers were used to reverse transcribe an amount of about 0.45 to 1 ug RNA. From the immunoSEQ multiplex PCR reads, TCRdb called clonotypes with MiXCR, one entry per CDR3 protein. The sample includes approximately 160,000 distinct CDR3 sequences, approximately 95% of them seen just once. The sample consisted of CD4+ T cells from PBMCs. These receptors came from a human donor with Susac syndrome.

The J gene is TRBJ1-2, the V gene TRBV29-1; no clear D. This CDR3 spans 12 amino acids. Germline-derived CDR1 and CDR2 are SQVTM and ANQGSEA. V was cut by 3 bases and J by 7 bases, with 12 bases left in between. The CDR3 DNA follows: TGCAGCGTTGAGACAATGGGATCTGGCTACACCTTC. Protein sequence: CSVETMGSGYTF.

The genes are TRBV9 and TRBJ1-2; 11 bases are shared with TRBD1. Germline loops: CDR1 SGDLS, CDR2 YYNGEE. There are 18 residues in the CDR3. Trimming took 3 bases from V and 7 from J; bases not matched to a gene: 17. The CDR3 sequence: CASSEGQGDRQYLGGYTF. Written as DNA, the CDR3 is TGTGCCAGCAGCGAGGGACAGGGGGATCGCCAGTACTTGGGTGGCTACACCTTC.

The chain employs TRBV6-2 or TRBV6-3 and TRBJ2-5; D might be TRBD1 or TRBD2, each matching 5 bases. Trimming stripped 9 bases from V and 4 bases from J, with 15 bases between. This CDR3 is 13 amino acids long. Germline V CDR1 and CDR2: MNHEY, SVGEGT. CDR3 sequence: CASRGSGRETQYF. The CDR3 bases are TGTGCCAGTAGGGGCTCGGGGCGAGAGACCCAGTACTTC.

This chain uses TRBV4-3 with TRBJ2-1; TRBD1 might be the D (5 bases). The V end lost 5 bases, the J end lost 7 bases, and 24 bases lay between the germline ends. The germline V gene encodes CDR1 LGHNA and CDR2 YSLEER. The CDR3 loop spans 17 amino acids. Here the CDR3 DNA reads TGCGCCAGCAGCTCAGACGGACACGGCGGAGTGGGGAATGAGCAGTTCTTC. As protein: CASSSDGHGGVGNEQFF.

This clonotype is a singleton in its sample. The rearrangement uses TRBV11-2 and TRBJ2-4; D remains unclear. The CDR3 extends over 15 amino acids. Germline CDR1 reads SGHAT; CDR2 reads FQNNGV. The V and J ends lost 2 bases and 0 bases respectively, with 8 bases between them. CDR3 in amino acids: CASSLQDQAKNIQYF. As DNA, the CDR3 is TGTGCCAGCAGCTTACAGGACCAAGCCAAAAACATTCAGTACTTC.

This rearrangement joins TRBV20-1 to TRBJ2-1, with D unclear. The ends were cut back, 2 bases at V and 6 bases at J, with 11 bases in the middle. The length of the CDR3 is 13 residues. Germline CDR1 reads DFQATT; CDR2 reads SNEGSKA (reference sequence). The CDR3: CSARTEQTNEQFF. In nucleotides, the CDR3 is TGCAGTGCTAGAACGGAGCAGACCAATGAGCAGTTCTTC.

This chain's CDR3 is CASTLRRQGDPYEQYF. Written as DNA, the CDR3 is TGTGCCAGCACCCTAAGGAGGCAGGGGGATCCGTACGAGCAGTACTTC. The chain couples TRBV13 to TRBJ2-7, with 7 bases fitting TRBD1. The CDR3 contains 16 residues. Germline lookup yields CDR1 PRHDT and CDR2 FYEKMQ (reference sequence). The V and J ends lost 7 bases and 4 bases, in that order; junction bases with no gene match: 16.

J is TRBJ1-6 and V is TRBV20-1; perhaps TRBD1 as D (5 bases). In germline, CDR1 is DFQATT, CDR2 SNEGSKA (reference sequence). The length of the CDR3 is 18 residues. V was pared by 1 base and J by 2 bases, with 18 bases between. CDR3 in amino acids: CSARVPDGGGTYNSPLHF. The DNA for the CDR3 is TGCAGTGCTAGAGTCCCTGACGGGGGAGGAACCTATAATTCACCCCTCCACTTT.

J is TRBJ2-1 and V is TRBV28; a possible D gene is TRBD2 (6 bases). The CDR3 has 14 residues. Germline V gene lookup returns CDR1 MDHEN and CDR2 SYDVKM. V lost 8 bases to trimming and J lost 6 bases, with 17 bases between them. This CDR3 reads CASSSGPRVNEQFF. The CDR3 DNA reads TGTGCCAGCTCAAGCGGGCCTCGGGTCAATGAGCAGTTCTTC.

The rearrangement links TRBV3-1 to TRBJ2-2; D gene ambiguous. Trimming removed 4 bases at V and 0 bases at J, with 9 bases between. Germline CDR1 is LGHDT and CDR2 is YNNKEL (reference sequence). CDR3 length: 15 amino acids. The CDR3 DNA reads TGTGCCAGCAGCCTGGGCCACGCGAACACCGGGGAGCTGTTTTTT. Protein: CASSLGHANTGELFF.

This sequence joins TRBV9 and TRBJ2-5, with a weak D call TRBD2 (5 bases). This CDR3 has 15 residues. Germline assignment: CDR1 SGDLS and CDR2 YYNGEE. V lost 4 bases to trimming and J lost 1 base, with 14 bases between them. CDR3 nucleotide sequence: TGTGCCAGCAGCCTCTCCGGGGTTCCCCAAGAGACCCAGTACTTC. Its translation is CASSLSGVPQETQYF.

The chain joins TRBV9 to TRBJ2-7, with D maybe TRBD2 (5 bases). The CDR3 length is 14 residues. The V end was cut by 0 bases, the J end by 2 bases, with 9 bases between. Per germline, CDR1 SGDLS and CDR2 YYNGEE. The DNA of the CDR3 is TGTGCCAGCAGCGTAGGGCGGGTGACCTACGAGCAGTACTTC. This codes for CASSVGRVTYEQYF.

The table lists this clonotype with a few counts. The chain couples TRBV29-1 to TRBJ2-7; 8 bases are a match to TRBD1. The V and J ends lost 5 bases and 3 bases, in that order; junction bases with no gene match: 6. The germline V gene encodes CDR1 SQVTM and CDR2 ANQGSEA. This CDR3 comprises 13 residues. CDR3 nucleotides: TGCAGCGTTCGGACAGGGCTTGGCTACGAGCAGTACTTC. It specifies CSVRTGLGYEQYF.

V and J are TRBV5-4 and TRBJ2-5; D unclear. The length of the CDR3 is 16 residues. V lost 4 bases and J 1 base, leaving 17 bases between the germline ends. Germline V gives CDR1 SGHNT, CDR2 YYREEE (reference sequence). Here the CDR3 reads CASSGPLSGLQETQYF. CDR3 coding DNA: TGTGCCAGCAGCGGCCCACTTTCGGGCCTCCAAGAGACCCAGTACTTC.

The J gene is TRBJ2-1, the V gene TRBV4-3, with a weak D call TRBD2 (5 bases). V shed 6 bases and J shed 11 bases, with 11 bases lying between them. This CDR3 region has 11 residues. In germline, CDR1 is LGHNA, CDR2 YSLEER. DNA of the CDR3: TGCGCCAGCAGTGACGGGGTAAAGCAGTTCTTC. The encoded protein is CASSDGVKQFF.

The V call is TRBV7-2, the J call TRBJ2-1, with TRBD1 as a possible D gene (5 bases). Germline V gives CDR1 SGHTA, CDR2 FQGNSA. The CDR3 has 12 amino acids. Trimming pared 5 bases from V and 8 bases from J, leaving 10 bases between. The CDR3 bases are TGTGCCAGCAGCCCGGACATCCATGAGCAGTTCTTC. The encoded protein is CASSPDIHEQFF.

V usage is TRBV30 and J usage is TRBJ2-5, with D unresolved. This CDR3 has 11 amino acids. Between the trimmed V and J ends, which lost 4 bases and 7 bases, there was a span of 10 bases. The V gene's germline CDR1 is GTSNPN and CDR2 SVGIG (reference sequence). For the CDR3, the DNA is TGTGCCTGGACTGAGGCGGTGACCCAGTACTTC. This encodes CAWTEAVTQYF.

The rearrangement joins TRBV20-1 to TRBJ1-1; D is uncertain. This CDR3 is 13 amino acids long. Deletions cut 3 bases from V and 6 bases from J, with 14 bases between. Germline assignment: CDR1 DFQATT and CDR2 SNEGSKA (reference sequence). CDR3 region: CSASWSGRAEAFF. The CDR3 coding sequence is TGCAGTGCTAGTTGGTCCGGAAGGGCTGAAGCTTTCTTT.

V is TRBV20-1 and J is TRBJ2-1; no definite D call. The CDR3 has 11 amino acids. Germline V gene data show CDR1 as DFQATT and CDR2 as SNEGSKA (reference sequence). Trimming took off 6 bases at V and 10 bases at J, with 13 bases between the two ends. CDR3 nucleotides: TGCAGTGCCTCCCAGGTCGTGGAGCAGTTCTTC. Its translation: CSASQVVEQFF.

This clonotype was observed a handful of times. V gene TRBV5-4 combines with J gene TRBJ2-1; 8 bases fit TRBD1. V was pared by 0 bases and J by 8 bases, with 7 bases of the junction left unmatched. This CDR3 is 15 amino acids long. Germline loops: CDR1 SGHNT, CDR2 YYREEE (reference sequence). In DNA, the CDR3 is TGTGCCAGCAGCTTGGTGTGGACAGGGTCGCATGAGCAGTTCTTC. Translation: CASSLVWTGSHEQFF.

CDR3 in DNA: TGTGCCAGCAGTCTCACTAGCGGGACCCAGGATACGCAGTATTTT. Translation gives CASSLTSGTQDTQYF. This sequence joins TRBV6-5 and TRBJ2-3, with 10 bases lining up with TRBD2. J lost 6 bases, V lost 5 bases, and 8 bases had no gene match. This CDR3 has 15 residues. Germline loops: CDR1 MNHEY, CDR2 SVGAGI.

The CDR3 DNA follows: TGTGCCAGCAGCCCGGGGACTAGCGGGAGTGGGAATGAGCAGTTCTTC. It yields the protein CASSPGTSGSGNEQFF. The chain links TRBV7-9 to TRBJ2-1; 14 bases fit TRBD2. The J segment lost 7 bases and the V segment lost 5 bases, leaving 7 bases of the junction unmatched. This CDR3 has 16 amino acids. Looked up from germline, CDR1 is SEHNR and CDR2 is FQNEAQ (reference sequence).

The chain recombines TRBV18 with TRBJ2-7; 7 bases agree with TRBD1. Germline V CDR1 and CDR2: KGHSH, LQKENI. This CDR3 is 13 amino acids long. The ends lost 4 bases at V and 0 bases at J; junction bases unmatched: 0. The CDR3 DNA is TGTGCCAGCTCACGGGACAGCTCCTACGAGCAGTACTTC. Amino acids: CASSRDSSYEQYF.

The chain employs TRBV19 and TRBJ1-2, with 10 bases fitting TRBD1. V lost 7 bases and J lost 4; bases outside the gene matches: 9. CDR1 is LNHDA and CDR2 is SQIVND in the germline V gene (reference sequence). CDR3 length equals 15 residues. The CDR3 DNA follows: TGTGCCAGTAAAGAGACAGGGGGCGAGTCCTATGGCTACACCTTC. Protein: CASKETGGESYGYTF. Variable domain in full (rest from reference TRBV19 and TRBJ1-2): DGGITQSPKYLFRKEGQNVTLSCEQNLNHDAMYWYRQDPGQGLRLIYYSQIVNDFQKGDIAEGYSVSREKKESFPLTVTSAQKNPTAFYLCASKETGGESYGYTFGSGTRLTVV.